Described below is a single T cell receptor (beta chain) sequence and its context. This sample is part of a study of OX40 agonist ivuxolimab in advanced cancers. Germline V gives CDR1 SGHTA, CDR2 FQGNSA. This CDR3 region has 12 residues. Trimming pared 2 bases from V and 4 bases from J, leaving 6 bases between. Assay used: immunoSEQ multiplex PCR; TCRdb lists only in-frame clones, some missing. This table has some 100,000 clones, just over 90% appearing once. The TCR was taken from an adult with an advanced solid tumor such as melanoma, head and neck, liver or kidney cancer. Sequenced material: CD4+ or CD8+ T cells sorted from blood, taken in a trial of the OX40 agonist ivuxolimab. This chain uses TRBV7-2 with TRBJ2-7; D gene unclear. Here the CDR3 reads CASSLTVYEQYF. In DNA, the CDR3 is TGTGCCAGCAGCTTAACGGTTTACGAGCAGTACTTC.